A selection of T cell receptor beta chains follows, all from one sample in a study of shared clonotypes between healthy human individuals. TCRdb's copy holds only in-frame clones and misses some; the assay was immunoSEQ multiplex PCR. The data show around 1.6 million clones, with approximately 98% seen just once and approximately 0.45% held by the top ten. The sequenced sample was naive CD4+ T cells sorted from blood. These receptors came from a man aged 25-45 years in good health. Each CDR3 is given with its conserved first and last residue. The D gene is left open where the match is weak. Not every row has a clone size; where given, it reads once, few, many or a size class.

J gene: TRBJ1-3
D gene: .
CDR3 length: 15
clone size: .
V gene: TRBV5-6
CDR3 protein: CASSFGQGSGNTIYF
CDR3 DNA: TGTGCCAGCAGCTTCGGCCAGGGGTCTGGAAACACCATATATTTT

J gene: TRBJ1-1
D gene: TRBD1
CDR3 length: 11
clone size: .
V gene: TRBV25-1
CDR3 protein: CASSETGTAFF
CDR3 DNA: TGTGCCAGCAGCGAGACAGGGACAGCTTTCTTT

J gene: TRBJ2-3
D gene: TRBD2
CDR3 length: 15
clone size: .
V gene: TRBV6-6
CDR3 protein: CASSVLAGVADTQYF
CDR3 DNA: TGTGCCAGCAGTGTACTAGCGGGAGTTGCAGATACGCAGTATTTT

J gene: TRBJ2-1
D gene: .
CDR3 length: 11
clone size: .
V gene: TRBV30
CDR3 protein: CAYLRYNEQFF
CDR3 DNA: TGTGCCTACCTGAGGTACAATGAGCAGTTCTTC

J gene: TRBJ1-1
D gene: TRBD1
CDR3 length: 14
clone size: .
V gene: TRBV5-1
CDR3 protein: CASSWDRGGTEAFF
CDR3 DNA: TGCGCCAGCAGCTGGGACAGGGGTGGCACTGAAGCTTTCTTT

J gene: TRBJ2-3
D gene: TRBD2
CDR3 length: 18
clone size: .
V gene: TRBV5-1
CDR3 protein: CASSHITGLAENTDTQYF
CDR3 DNA: TGCGCCAGCAGCCACATAACAGGACTAGCGGAAAACACAGATACGCAGTATTTT

J gene: TRBJ2-3
D gene: .
CDR3 length: 16
clone size: .
V gene: TRBV6-1
CDR3 protein: CASSEAVAGTPDTQYF
CDR3 DNA: TGTGCCAGCAGTGAAGCGGTGGCGGGAACCCCAGATACGCAGTATTTT

J gene: TRBJ1-1
D gene: .
CDR3 length: 13
clone size: .
V gene: TRBV2
CDR3 protein: CASSPHGNTEAFF
CDR3 DNA: TGTGCCAGCAGTCCTCATGGGAACACTGAAGCTTTCTTT

J gene: TRBJ2-3
D gene: TRBD2
CDR3 length: 11
clone size: .
V gene: TRBV30
CDR3 protein: CAWSRSGAQYF
CDR3 DNA: TGTGCCTGGAGTCGTAGCGGGGCGCAGTATTTT

J gene: TRBJ2-1
D gene: TRBD2
CDR3 length: 19
clone size: once
V gene: TRBV27
CDR3 protein: CASSSRTSGGISLYNEQFF
CDR3 DNA: TGTGCCAGCAGTTCTCGGACTAGCGGGGGCATTAGCCTTTACAATGAGCAGTTCTTC

J gene: TRBJ2-1
D gene: .
CDR3 length: 14
clone size: .
V gene: TRBV6-1
CDR3 protein: CATTPILNGDEQFF
CDR3 DNA: TGTGCCACCACACCGATCCTTAATGGCGATGAGCAGTTCTTC

J gene: TRBJ2-5
D gene: .
CDR3 length: 13
clone size: once
V gene: TRBV27
CDR3 protein: CASTSTPQETQYF
CDR3 DNA: TGTGCCAGCACCTCAACCCCCCAAGAGACCCAGTACTTC

J gene: TRBJ2-5
D gene: .
CDR3 length: 12
clone size: .
V gene: TRBV5-4
CDR3 protein: CASSTEEETQYF
CDR3 DNA: TGTGCCAGCAGCACCGAAGAAGAGACCCAGTACTTC

J gene: TRBJ2-1
D gene: TRBD2
CDR3 length: 16
clone size: .
V gene: TRBV9
CDR3 protein: CASSPRIAGVSNEQFF
CDR3 DNA: TGTGCCAGCAGCCCCCGAATAGCGGGAGTGAGTAATGAGCAGTTCTTC

J gene: TRBJ2-1
D gene: .
CDR3 length: 16
clone size: .
V gene: TRBV7-3
CDR3 protein: CASSLTIGGSYNEQFF
CDR3 DNA: TGTGCCAGCAGCCTAACGATCGGGGGCTCCTACAATGAGCAGTTCTTC

J gene: TRBJ2-5
D gene: .
CDR3 length: 16
clone size: .
V gene: TRBV29-1
CDR3 protein: CSVKQKELLLQETQYF
CDR3 DNA: TGCAGCGTTAAGCAAAAGGAACTACTACTTCAAGAGACCCAGTACTTC

J gene: TRBJ1-5
D gene: .
CDR3 length: 16
clone size: .
V gene: TRBV4-1
CDR3 protein: CASSQGGVGPNQPQHF
CDR3 DNA: TGCGCCAGCAGCCAAGGTGGAGTGGGGCCAAATCAGCCCCAGCATTTT